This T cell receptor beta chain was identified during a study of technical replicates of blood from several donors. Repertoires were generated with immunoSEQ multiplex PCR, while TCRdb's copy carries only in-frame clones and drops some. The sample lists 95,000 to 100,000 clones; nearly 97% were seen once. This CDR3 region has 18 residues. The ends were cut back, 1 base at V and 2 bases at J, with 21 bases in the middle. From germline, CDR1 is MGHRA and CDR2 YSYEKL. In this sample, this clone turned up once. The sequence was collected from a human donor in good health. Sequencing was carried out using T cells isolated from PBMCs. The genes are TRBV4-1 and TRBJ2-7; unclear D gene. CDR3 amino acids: CASSQVLLGPEPTYEQYF. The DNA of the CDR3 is TGCGCCAGCAGCCAAGTGCTTCTGGGCCCTGAGCCCACCTACGAGCAGTACTTC.